This T cell receptor beta chain comes out of a study of T-cell reconstitution after alpha-beta-depleted transplantation in children. Study-wide points: After one year, T-cell counts and TCRbeta diversity mostly came from new T cells. For some patients, TCRbeta diversity was high at day 60 because of recipient T cells and thymic progenitors that survived. Expanded graft clones numbering several hundred reportedly gave rise to alpha-beta T cells about two months after transplant.

Unique molecular identifiers were used to barcode this TCRbeta library. TCRdb used MiXCR to reprocess the PCR reads, holding one entry per CDR3 protein. This table has hundreds of thousands of distinct CDR3 sequences, under 15% appearing once. In the case of this clonotype: Its antigen is as yet unknown.

The CDR3 runs to 12 residues. V lost 11 bases and J 1 base, leaving 12 bases between the germline ends. The germline V gene encodes CDR1 MNHEY and CDR2 SVGAGI. The sequence came from a male patient younger than 18 who had a stem cell transplant for acute myeloid leukemia, so the T cells may come from the graft donor. Sample: PBMCs, mostly from graft donor cells, taken 360 days after TCRalphabeta/CD19-depleted stem cell transplant. The rearrangement joins TRBV6-5 to TRBJ2-7; D not certain. CDR3 loop: CAAPIPSYEQYF. Written as DNA, the CDR3 is TGTGCCGCCCCGATACCTTCCTACGAGCAGTACTTC.